The 8 T cell receptor beta chains in this list originate from one sample, sequenced in a study of cytomegalovirus exposure and HLA in healthy donors. It was with 60 Vbeta and 13 Jbeta primers that the PCR ran. This table comes from immunoSEQ multiplex PCR, and its TCRdb copy is limited to in-frame clones, with some not included. The data show about 200,000 clones, roughly 78% seen once. Sequencing input: PBMCs. All receptors derive from a girl under 18 in good health and CMV-seropositive.

V usage is TRBV6-6 and J usage is TRBJ2-7; D might be TRBD1 (7 bases). Per germline, CDR1 MNHNY and CDR2 SVGAGI (reference sequence). The CDR3 sequence is 13 residues long. Trimming took off 5 bases at V and 5 bases at J, with 13 bases between the two ends. The CDR3 protein is CASSVQGGNEQYF. CDR3 nucleotides: TGTGCCAGCAGTGTCCAGGGGGGAAACGAGCAGTACTTC.

V usage is TRBV5-4 and J usage is TRBJ2-5; 14 nucleotides match TRBD2. Unmatched junction bases numbered 8, after V lost 5 bases and J lost 2 bases. Looked up from germline, CDR1 is SGHNT and CDR2 is YYREEE (reference sequence). This CDR3 comprises 17 residues. The CDR3 DNA sequence: TGTGCCAGCAGGCCCGGGACTAGCGGGGGTGGGCAAGAGACCCAGTACTTC. Its protein is CASRPGTSGGGQETQYF. Drawing the rest from reference TRBV5-4 and TRBJ2-5, the complete variable domain is ETGVTQSPTHLIKTRGQQVTLRCSSQSGHNTVSWYQQALGQGPQFIFQYYREEENGRGNFPPRFSGLQFPNYSSELNVNALELDDSALYLCASRPGTSGGGQETQYFGPGTRLLVL.

The rearrangement joins TRBV6-5 to TRBJ1-2; 11 nucleotides agree with TRBD1. Germline V gene data show CDR1 as MNHEY and CDR2 as SVGAGI. The CDR3 is made up of 15 amino acids. The trim removed 5 bases at V and 4 bases at J, leaving 6 bases unmatched. CDR3 in amino acids: CASSKSGQGAYGYTF. DNA of the CDR3: TGTGCCAGCAGTAAATCAGGACAGGGGGCCTATGGCTACACCTTC.

The chain has TRBV5-1 and TRBJ2-7, with TRBD2 matching over 10 bases. The CDR3 contains 15 residues. Germline V CDR1 and CDR2: SGHRS, YFSETQ. The ends lost 3 bases at V and 2 bases at J; junction bases unmatched: 5. CDR3 sequence (DNA): TGCGCCAGCAGCTGGGGGACTAGCGAAGCCTACGAGCAGTACTTC. This sequence encodes CASSWGTSEAYEQYF.

This clone was recorded once. The gene calls are TRBV5-1 and TRBJ1-3; TRBD1 matches 10 bases. The CDR3 is 17 residues long. Germline V gives CDR1 SGHRS, CDR2 YFSETQ. After removal of 2 bases from V and 3 bases from J, the junction contained 8 bases not matched to a gene. CDR3 sequence (DNA): TGCGCCAGCAGCTTTTCCGGGACAGGGGATTTTGGAAACACCATATATTTT. Protein sequence: CASSFSGTGDFGNTIYF.

J is TRBJ2-7 and V is TRBV5-4, with TRBD1 identical over 9 bases. Losses at the gene ends were 4 bases for V and 2 bases for J; bases not matched to a gene: 7. The CDR3 contains 15 residues. Germline values: CDR1 SGHNT, CDR2 YYREEE (reference sequence). The CDR3 nucleotides are TGTGCCAGCAGCCCCGAGGGACAGGGACCCTACGAGCAGTACTTC. Its protein product is CASSPEGQGPYEQYF.

This chain joins TRBV11-3 and TRBJ2-5, with unresolved D. Deletions cut 1 base from V and 3 bases from J, with 15 bases between. Per the germline V gene, CDR1 is SGHNT and CDR2 is YENEEA. The CDR3 has 16 residues. DNA for the CDR3: TGTGCCAGCAGCTTAGGACGTTGGGCGAACGAAGAGACCCAGTACTTC. This gives the protein CASSLGRWANEETQYF.

Note on this clone: This specimen includes other DNA sequences encoding the same CDR3. The gene calls are TRBV6-1 and TRBJ1-1; D possibly corresponds to TRBD1 (5 bases). V lost 4 bases to trimming and J lost 11 bases, with 20 bases between them. Germline V gene sequence: CDR1 MNHNS, CDR2 SASEGT. The CDR3 extends over 14 amino acids. Here the CDR3 reads CASSGRGDGGEAFF. Here the CDR3 DNA reads TGTGCCAGCAGTGGTCGGGGGGACGGGGGTGAGGCTTTCTTT.